Each of the 5 T cell receptor beta chains below was sequenced from the same sample in a study of blood T cell repertoires in COVID-19. The protocol was immunoSEQ multiplex PCR, while the TCRdb copy is restricted to in-frame clones and leaves out a portion. In the table there are 55,000 to 85,000 clones, roughly 78% of which are singletons. The sample consisted of peripheral blood. Every receptor here comes from a man aged 60 to 69 with active or convalescent COVID-19.

The chain couples TRBV18 to TRBJ2-3; D unclear. V lost 3 bases to trimming and J lost 2 bases, with 12 bases between them. Germline CDR1 and CDR2: KGHSH and LQKENI. This CDR3 has 15 residues. Here the CDR3 DNA reads TGTGCCAGCTCACCCTTAGCTGGAGCCACAGATACGCAGTATTTT. It encodes CASSPLAGATDTQYF.

This clone came up once. V is TRBV5-6 and J is TRBJ1-5; possible D gene TRBD1, 6 bases. V gave up 4 bases and J gave up 1 base, with 12 bases separating them. This CDR3 has 15 amino acids. Germline values: CDR1 SGHDT, CDR2 YYEEEE. CDR3 DNA sequence: TGTGCCAGCAGCGAAAGGGGGTGGAGCAATCAGCCCCAGCATTTT. Its translation is CASSERGWSNQPQHF.

This chain joins TRBV18 and TRBJ2-5, with TRBD1 matching 10 bases. Germline V CDR1 and CDR2: KGHSH, LQKENI. V was pared by 3 bases and J by 3 bases, with 1 base of the junction left unmatched. CDR3 length equals 14 residues. CDR3 sequence reads: CASSPGTGEETQYF. The CDR3 nucleotides read TGTGCCAGCTCACCGGGGACAGGGGAAGAGACCCAGTACTTC.

V is TRBV6-5 and J is TRBJ1-1; the D gene is possibly TRBD1 (5 bases). The CDR3 runs to 14 residues. Germline CDR1 reads MNHEY; CDR2 reads SVGAGI. Between the trimmed V and J ends, which lost 5 bases and 1 base, there was a span of 11 bases. In nucleotides, the CDR3 is TGTGCCAGCAGTCAGACGCAGGGGAACACTGAAGCTTTCTTT. Encoded protein: CASSQTQGNTEAFF.

The rearrangement joins TRBV29-1 to TRBJ1-4, with D perhaps matching TRBD1 (5 bases). The CDR3 covers 12 residues. V was shortened by 5 bases and J by 8 bases, with 12 bases between the two germline ends. CDR1 and CDR2 from the germline V gene are SQVTM and ANQGSEA. CDR3 DNA: TGCAGCGTTATGGTCGGGGGAGAAAAACTGTTTTTT. Translation: CSVMVGGEKLFF.